What follows are 22 T cell receptor beta chains derived from one specimen sequenced in a study of T cells expressing NK-cell markers. From the 5' RACE reads, TCRdb lists one entry per CDR3 protein and no DNA. The sample's table shows 500,000 to 600,000 distinct CDR3 sequences. Material: blood T cells: a sorted CD56 or NKG2C T cell subset, CD4+ or CD8+ T cells, or bulk PBMC T cells (not recorded which). The receptors were sampled from a man aged 18 to 29 in good health.

The V gene is TRBV30, the J gene TRBJ2-7. The CDR3 sequence is 13 residues long. The germline V gene encodes CDR1 GTSNPN and CDR2 SVGIG (reference sequence). CDR3 amino acids: CAWSVRVSYEQYF.

V gene TRBV6-5 combines with J gene TRBJ2-4; without DNA, the TCRdb call of TRBD2 cannot be checked. The CDR3 has 17 residues. CDR1 is MNHEY and CDR2 is SVGAGI in the germline V gene. The CDR3 protein is CASSYSGTQGGGNIQYF.

The CDR3 loop is CASSPSGETGTLHF. V is TRBV11-2 and J is TRBJ1-6. Germline V lookup: CDR1 SGHAT, CDR2 FQNNGV. This CDR3 contains 14 residues.

This chain links TRBV15 with TRBJ2-7; the D call from TCRdb, TRBD1, cannot be confirmed without DNA. Germline values: CDR1 LNHNV, CDR2 YYDKDF (reference sequence). CDR3 length equals 15 residues. This CDR3 reads CATSRRTGSSYEQYF.

This chain links TRBV7-3 with TRBJ2-3; the TRBD2 assignment by TCRdb is unverifiable without DNA. This CDR3 comprises 20 residues. Germline V gene data show CDR1 as SGHTA and CDR2 as FQGTGA. The CDR3 reads CASSFDLWPQTSGTPDTQYF.

This chain connects TRBV5-4 to TRBJ1-1. The length of the CDR3 is 15 residues. Germline-derived CDR1 and CDR2 are SGHNT and YYREEE (reference sequence). The CDR3 here is CASSLEQGLNTEAFF.

The chain combines TRBV5-4 with TRBJ2-1; lacking DNA, the TRBD2 call made by TCRdb goes unchecked. The CDR3 length is 16 residues. Germline V gene lookup returns CDR1 SGHNT and CDR2 YYREEE (reference sequence). This chain's CDR3 is CASSLRRGEFSNEQFF.

V usage is TRBV5-1 and J usage is TRBJ2-2; there is no DNA to check the TCRdb D call of TRBD1. CDR3 length: 15 amino acids. CDR1 SGHRS and CDR2 YFSETQ come from the germline V gene. CDR3 region: CASSPGWERTGELFF.

The chain joins TRBV6-9 to TRBJ2-1; TCRdb selects TRBD2, and the lack of DNA leaves this call unchecked. Looked up from germline, CDR1 is MNHGY and CDR2 is SVAAGI. The CDR3 loop spans 16 amino acids. CDR3: CASRGGTSGSYNEQFF.

The chain is built from TRBV29-1 and TRBJ1-2; lacking DNA, the TRBD1 call made by TCRdb goes unchecked. Germline V gene sequence: CDR1 SQVTM, CDR2 ANQGSEA. The CDR3 consists of 13 residues. CDR3 residues: CSVTPGGLDGYTF.

The rearrangement joins TRBV12-3 or TRBV12-4 to TRBJ2-7; TCRdb proposes TRBD1, but this gene call is untestable without DNA. The CDR3 is 16 amino acids. The CDR3 sequence: CASSAPGQGILGEQYF.

V is TRBV12-3 or TRBV12-4 and J is TRBJ1-5. The CDR3 is 13 amino acids. The CDR3 spells CASTLGWDQPQHF.

V and J are TRBV12-5 and TRBJ2-1. CDR3 size: 12 residues. Germline-derived CDR1 and CDR2 are LGHNT and FRNRAP. The CDR3 reads CASGFQLGEQFF.

The chain carries TRBV12-3 or TRBV12-4 and TRBJ1-6; TCRdb indicates TRBD1, and absent DNA this call remains unverified. The CDR3 spans 15 residues. CDR3 residues: CASSPVGGATSPLHF.

V and J are TRBV12-3 or TRBV12-4 and TRBJ2-1. The CDR3 contains 12 residues. The CDR3 here is CASSKDYNEQFF.

This chain joins TRBV7-9 and TRBJ1-5. This CDR3 is built from 17 residues. The germline V gene has CDR1 SEHNR and CDR2 FQNEAQ (reference sequence). CDR3 protein: CASSLGVGFFSNQPQHF.

CDR3 residues: CASSPGQGSSAFF. This chain uses TRBV3-1 with TRBJ1-1; TCRdb reports TRBD1, a call that lacks DNA to check it against. Germline CDR1 reads LGHDT; CDR2 reads YNNKEL (reference sequence). The CDR3 has 13 amino acids. Full variable domain (remainder filled in from reference TRBV3-1 and TRBJ1-1): DTAVSQTPKYLVTQMGNDKSIKCEQNLGHDTMYWYKQDSKKFLKIMFSYNNKELIINETVPNRFSPKSPDKAHLNLHINSLELGDSAVYFCASSPGQGSSAFFGQGTRLTVV.

CDR3 region: CASSFSWTSGNRVIYEQFF. V gene TRBV6-2 or TRBV6-3 combines with J gene TRBJ2-1; no DNA is available, so the TRBD2 call from TCRdb remains unchecked. Germline assignment: CDR1 MNHEY and CDR2 SVGEGT. The CDR3 loop spans 19 amino acids.

The chain carries TRBV20-1 and TRBJ2-1; TCRdb reports TRBD1, a call that lacks DNA to check it against. Germline assignment: CDR1 DFQATT and CDR2 SNEGSKA (reference sequence). The CDR3 is made up of 16 amino acids. Here the CDR3 reads CSGPPGGHSSYNEQFF.

The V call is TRBV29-1, the J call TRBJ2-4; as DNA is missing, the TRBD1 call by TCRdb cannot be tested. Germline CDR1 and CDR2: SQVTM and ANQGSEA. CDR3 length equals 12 residues. The CDR3 sequence is CSVGRDRNIQYF.

The rearrangement uses TRBV12-3 or TRBV12-4 and TRBJ1-5. CDR3 size: 16 residues. CDR3 residues: CASSLAKILGNQPQHF.

The chain is built from TRBV6-5 and TRBJ2-5; the TCRdb call, TRBD1, lacks DNA for checking. The CDR3 contains 13 residues. Germline assignment: CDR1 MNHEY and CDR2 SVGAGI. This CDR3 is CASSVDMMGTQYF.